The entry that follows covers one TCR beta chain sequence. J was trimmed by 5 bases and V by 0 bases; bases with no gene match: 10. Germline CDR1 SGHRS, CDR2 YFSETQ. The CDR3 runs 16 residues. The data stem from a study of memory CD4+ T cells and cytomegalovirus serostatus. The assay was immunoSEQ multiplex PCR, and TCRdb's table has in-frame clones only and misses some. This repertoire shows approximately 92,000 clones, around 80% found once; its top ten account for around 3.6%. The sort gate was single viable CD3+CD4+CD8-CD45RO+ cells for memory CD4+ T cells. This TCR was recovered from an adult in good health and CMV-seropositive. The rearrangement uses TRBV5-1 and TRBJ1-1; 7 nucleotides match TRBD1. The sample taken for sequencing was memory CD4+ T cells from blood. Here the CDR3 DNA reads TGCGCCAGCAGCTTGGGAGGGGGCGAAACTAGAACTGAAGCTTTCTTT. Its protein product is CASSLGGGETRTEAFF.